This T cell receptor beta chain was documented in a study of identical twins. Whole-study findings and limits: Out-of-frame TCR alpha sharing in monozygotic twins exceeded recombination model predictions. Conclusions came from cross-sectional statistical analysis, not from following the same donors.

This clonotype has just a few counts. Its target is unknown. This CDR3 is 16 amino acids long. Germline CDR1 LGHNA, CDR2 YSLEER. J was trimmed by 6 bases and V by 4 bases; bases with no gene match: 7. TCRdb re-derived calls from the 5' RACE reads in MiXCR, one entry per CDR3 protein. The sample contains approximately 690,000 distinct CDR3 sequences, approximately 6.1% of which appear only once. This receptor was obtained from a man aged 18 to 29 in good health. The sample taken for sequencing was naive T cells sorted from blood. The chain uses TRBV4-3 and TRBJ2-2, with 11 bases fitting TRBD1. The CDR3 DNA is TGCGCCAGCAGCCCCACTCGGACAGGGGGCCCCGGGGAGCTGTTTTTT. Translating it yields CASSPTRTGGPGELFF.